This T cell receptor (beta chain) was documented in a study of regulatory T cells in long-lasting Graves disease (dated by TCRdb to the early 2020s). In the study overall: To count as having persistent Graves' disease, a patient had to have received antithyroid drug treatment for over 5 years with TSH receptor autoantibodies remaining persistently positive. Patients with persistent Graves' disease were compared with patients with newly diagnosed Graves' disease using TCR sequencing and RNA sequencing of peripheral blood. The study took place in China and was registered as a clinical trial. A total of about 35 samples underwent TCR sequencing, from about 13 patients with persistent Graves' disease and approximately 20 patients with newly diagnosed Graves' disease. Persistent Graves' disease patients in the clinical cohort had taken antithyroid drugs for 9.5 to 13 years on average.

V lost 1 base and J lost 5 bases, and the count of bases not matched to a germline gene is 4. The CDR3 sequence holds 15 residues, the cysteine and phenylalanine included. CDR3 DNA is the only sequence kept; it has 45 bases, read in frame from the first base. Based on the germline V gene, the CDR1 and CDR2 sequences are SGHVS and FNYEAQ. The time point label corresponds to: persistent/refractory GD, antithyroid drugs over 5 years with positive TRAb. RNA was extracted from PBMCs in TRIzol for both TCR sequencing and RNA sequencing. The diagnosis of Graves' disease followed American Thyroid Association guidelines. Patients were recruited from an endocrinology department in Xi'an, China. Each patient gave roughly 8.4 milliliters of peripheral blood, collected in an EDTA anticoagulant tube. Ficoll Paque Plus density gradient separation was used to isolate PBMCs, and no further T cell sorting was done. An Agilent 2100 Bioanalyzer and agarose gel were used to assess RNA quality, and a NanoDrop 2000 was used to measure RNA concentration.

Details on this clonotype: No cognate antigen has been identified for it. Base qualities are not recorded, but no much larger clone differs from it by a single base.

What the authors observed across the whole study: Because the primary lesion, thyroid tissue, could not be accessed, the study looked at peripheral blood alone. Persistent Graves' disease patients showed lower TCR Shannon entropy and fewer highly expanded clones than newly diagnosed patients, suggesting clonal expansion. Sequencing and analysis were restricted to the TCR beta chain. TRBV28, TRBJ1-2 and TRBJ2-5 were preferentially used in persistent disease, while TRBV20-1 and TRBJ2-1 were favored in newly diagnosed disease. The authors acknowledged the small sample size as a limitation that may reduce accuracy. A larger number of public clonotypes was shared among persistent patients (around 2,500) than among newly diagnosed patients (around 880).

Library preparation used multiplex PCR. Instrument used: Illumina HiSeq 4000. To build TCR beta libraries, CDR3 regions were amplified by Arm-PCR using iRepertoire HTBI primers. Before sequencing, the PCR products went through gel purification. For the original study's pipeline: Across samples, 55 to 80 TRBV and 13 to 15 TRBJ segments were identified and used for gene usage analysis of CDR3 amino acid clonotypes. Filtered high-quality paired reads were merged into contigs using COPE and FqMerger. Contigs were aligned with BLAST to IMGT TRBV, TRBD and TRBJ reference genes, and CDR3 was defined per IMGT. Any clonotype with a frequency above 0.1% was classified as a highly expanded clone. Shannon entropy served as the measure of repertoire diversity, while the Gini coefficient captured V-J evenness. A clonotype found in more than one individual was treated as public. Through fastp at Q25 and MiXCR, TCRdb rebuilt clones from the public reads, retaining in-frame beta chains. Each CDR3 protein gets just one entry, which takes the most common genes and DNA from the rows behind it. The V and J calls shown here were made by TCRdb, not taken from the authors' results. The sample includes about 660,000 distinct CDR3 sequences, with approximately 31% observed a single time. About two fifths of the sample is held by the ten biggest clonotypes.

This receptor was taken from a female donor with Graves disease. The sequence joins TRBV7-6 to TRBJ2-2; the junction holds 7 bases that match TRBD1. Sequencing was performed on peripheral blood mononuclear cells (PBMCs), taken when the disease was refractory, from a patient treated with antithyroid drugs. The DNA is TGTGCCAGCAGCTTAGGTTCCAGGGGGACCGGGGAGCTGTTTTTT. Translated, it gives CASSLGSRGTGELFF. With the rest looked up from the reference TRBV7-6 and TRBJ2-2 genes rather than sequenced, the full variable domain is GAGVSQSPRYKVTKRGQDVALRCDPISGHVSLYWYRQALGQGPEFLTYFNYEAQQDKSGLPNDRFSAERPEGSISTLTIQRTEQRDSAMYRCASSLGSRGTGELFFGEGSRLTVL.